The next 27 T cell receptor beta chains were all read from a single sample in a study of blood T cell repertoires in COVID-19. Assay used: immunoSEQ multiplex PCR; TCRdb lists only in-frame clones, some missing. The data show around 250,000 clones, 91% seen once. The sample taken for sequencing was PBMCs or T cells enriched from blood (not recorded which). The source of these receptors is a human donor in a cohort exposed to, infected with or recovered from COVID-19 (not recorded which). The donor label of this sample is uncertain.

The J gene is TRBJ2-3, the V gene TRBV18, with D possibly being TRBD2 (6 bases). CDR1 and CDR2 (germline): KGHSH, LQKENI. CDR3 length: 17 residues. V lost 3 bases and J 0 bases, leaving 16 bases between the germline ends. The CDR3 here is CASSPPLVRGSTDTQYF. Written as DNA, the CDR3 is TGTGCCAGCTCACCCCCCCTTGTGCGGGGAAGCACAGATACGCAGTATTTT.

V and J are TRBV6-6 and TRBJ1-5; no clear D. This CDR3 is 15 amino acids long. Germline V lookup: CDR1 MNHNY, CDR2 SVGAGI (reference sequence). The V and J ends lost 8 bases and 0 bases respectively, with 14 bases between them. CDR3 region: CASRKGRDSNQPQHF. The CDR3 region has the DNA TGTGCCAGCCGAAAAGGGCGGGATAGCAATCAGCCCCAGCATTTT.

This sequence joins TRBV3-1 (or the pseudogene TRBV3-2) and TRBJ1-2; D may be TRBD1 (6 bases). V dropped 5 bases and J dropped 3 bases, with 28 bases sitting between them. CDR1 and CDR2 from the germline V gene are LGHDT and YNNKEL (reference sequence). The CDR3 runs 19 residues. CDR3 sequence: CASSSPRRGAANGDYGYTF. CDR3 DNA: TGTGCCAGCAGCTCTCCCCGTCGGGGGGCGGCAAATGGGGACTATGGCTACACCTTC.

This rearrangement joins TRBV19 to TRBJ2-1, with TRBD2 matching 9 bases. The ends lost 5 bases at V and 8 bases at J; junction bases unmatched: 10. Germline V gene sequence: CDR1 LNHDA, CDR2 SQIVND (reference sequence). This CDR3 spans 15 amino acids. CDR3 amino acids: CASSPAGGTGDEQFF. The CDR3 DNA is TGTGCCAGTAGTCCGGCGGGGGGGACGGGGGATGAGCAGTTCTTC.

The CDR3 coding sequence is TGTGCCAGCAGCTTGGTCCGAGGGACTGAAGCTTTCTTT. Translating it yields CASSLVRGTEAFF. The genes are TRBV5-6 and TRBJ1-1, with D hard to call. This CDR3 comprises 13 residues. The V and J ends lost 0 bases and 5 bases respectively, with 8 bases between them. Looked up from germline, CDR1 is SGHDT and CDR2 is YYEEEE.

The rearrangement links TRBV4-1 to TRBJ1-1; D is possibly TRBD1 (5 bases). The CDR3 runs to 14 residues. CDR1 is MGHRA and CDR2 is YSYEKL in the germline V gene. V was trimmed by 2 bases and J by 2 bases, leaving 9 bases between them. The CDR3 bases are TGCGCCAGCAGCCAAACACAGGTTAACACTGAAGCTTTCTTT. Residues: CASSQTQVNTEAFF.

The rearrangement joins TRBV19 to TRBJ1-2; 9 bases fit TRBD1. The J segment lost 4 bases and the V segment lost 3 bases, leaving 3 bases of the junction unmatched. The CDR3 runs 14 residues. The germline gives CDR1 LNHDA, CDR2 SQIVND (reference sequence). Here the CDR3 DNA reads TGTGCCAGTAGTATGGGACAGGGAAGCTATGGCTACACCTTC. Translated, it gives CASSMGQGSYGYTF.

The rearrangement joins TRBV19 to TRBJ1-1; 8 positions agree with TRBD1. Germline V gene lookup returns CDR1 LNHDA and CDR2 SQIVND (reference sequence). Germline trimming cut 1 base from V and 4 bases from J; bases unmatched to any gene: 8. CDR3 length: 16 residues. The CDR3 region has the DNA TGTGCCAGTAGTATAGTGACAGGGGTGGGGACCACTGAAGCTTTCTTT. Translating gives CASSIVTGVGTTEAFF. The full variable domain, its missing parts supplied by reference TRBV19 and TRBJ1-1, is DGGITQSPKYLFRKEGQNVTLSCEQNLNHDAMYWYRQDPGQGLRLIYYSQIVNDFQKGDIAEGYSVSREKKESFPLTVTSAQKNPTAFYLCASSIVTGVGTTEAFFGQGTRLTVV.

This clone has just one count. This chain connects TRBV20-1 to TRBJ2-7, with D possibly TRBD1 on 5 matching bases. Between the trimmed V and J ends, which lost 4 bases and 4 bases, there was a span of 8 bases. The CDR3 extends over 11 amino acids. Germline V gives CDR1 DFQATT, CDR2 SNEGSKA (reference sequence). CDR3 loop: CSANKGYEQYF. The CDR3 DNA sequence: TGCAGTGCTAATAAGGGGTACGAGCAGTACTTC.

V is TRBV7-6 and J is TRBJ2-7, with 9 bases fitting TRBD1. This CDR3 comprises 14 residues. Looked up from germline, CDR1 is SGHVS and CDR2 is FNYEAQ. The J segment lost 1 base and the V segment lost 5 bases, leaving 3 bases of the junction unmatched. The CDR3 sequence: CASSDGTGSYEQYF. The DNA for the CDR3 is TGTGCCAGCAGCGACGGGACAGGGTCCTACGAGCAGTACTTC.

This rearrangement joins TRBV5-1 to TRBJ1-2, with TRBD1 as a possible D gene (6 bases). Germline CDR1 SGHRS, CDR2 YFSETQ. V was clipped by 5 bases and J by 1 base, with 12 bases between them. The CDR3 is made up of 14 amino acids. The CDR3, as DNA: TGCGCCAGCAGGAGACAGGACAGTAACTATGGCTACACCTTC. Its translation is CASRRQDSNYGYTF. Full variable domain (missing parts from reference TRBV5-1 and TRBJ1-2): KAGVTQTPRYLIKTRGQQVTLSCSPISGHRSVSWYQQTPGQGLQFLFEYFSETQRNKGNFPGRFSGRQFSNSRSEMNVSTLELGDSALYLCASRRQDSNYGYTFGSGTRLTVV.

V gene TRBV5-1 combines with J gene TRBJ2-3; D might be TRBD2 (5 bases). The V end lost 7 bases, the J end lost 5 bases, and 11 bases lay between the germline ends. Germline CDR1 is SGHRS and CDR2 is YFSETQ. The CDR3 extends over 12 amino acids. The CDR3 loop reads CASGLVRDTQYF. In nucleotides, the CDR3 is TGCGCCAGCGGACTGGTCAGAGATACGCAGTATTTT. The variable domain in full, completed from reference TRBV5-1 and TRBJ2-3, reads KAGVTQTPRYLIKTRGQQVTLSCSPISGHRSVSWYQQTPGQGLQFLFEYFSETQRNKGNFPGRFSGRQFSNSRSEMNVSTLELGDSALYLCASGLVRDTQYFGPGTRLTVL.

The chain employs TRBV7-2 and TRBJ1-1, with a tentative D call TRBD1 (6 bases). This CDR3 region has 13 residues. CDR1 is SGHTA, CDR2 FQGNSA, per germline. V was clipped by 6 bases and J by 5 bases, with 13 bases between them. The CDR3 loop reads CASRKQGSTEAFF. The CDR3 DNA follows: TGTGCCAGCAGAAAACAGGGAAGTACTGAAGCTTTCTTT. Filled out from reference TRBV7-2 and TRBJ1-1, the complete variable domain reads GAGVSQSPSNKVTEKGKDVELRCDPISGHTALYWYRQSLGQGLEFLIYFQGNSAPDKSGLPSDRFSAERTGGSVSTLTIQRTQQEDSAVYLCASRKQGSTEAFFGQGTRLTVV.

The V and J genes are TRBV27 and TRBJ1-1, with D perhaps TRBD1 (5 bases). From germline, CDR1 is MNHEY and CDR2 SMNVEV (reference sequence). Trimming took off 0 bases at V and 5 bases at J, with 13 bases between the two ends. This CDR3 is 15 amino acids long. CDR3 DNA: TGTGCCAGCAGTTTATCGATGGGGGGGGAGACTGAAGCTTTCTTT. Translating gives CASSLSMGGETEAFF.

The J gene is TRBJ2-1, the V gene TRBV7-9, with a possible D match to TRBD2 (6 bases). V was clipped by 3 bases and J by 0 bases, with 15 bases between them. The CDR3 runs 17 residues. Per germline, CDR1 SEHNR and CDR2 FQNEAQ (reference sequence). The CDR3 here is CASSFSLAGSSYNEQFF. The CDR3 DNA reads as TGTGCCAGCAGCTTTTCGTTGGCGGGGAGCTCCTACAATGAGCAGTTCTTC.

The chain joins TRBV6-2 or TRBV6-3 to TRBJ2-2, with a weak D call TRBD2 (7 bases). Germline V gene sequence: CDR1 MNHEY, CDR2 SVGEGT. Trimming took 6 bases from V and 4 from J, leaving 18 bases between them. The CDR3 runs 16 residues. The CDR3 DNA sequence: TGTGCCAGCAGCCCCCCGAGGGCGGGGGCCACCGGGGAGCTGTTTTTT. Amino acid sequence: CASSPPRAGATGELFF.

V is TRBV14 and J is TRBJ1-2; TRBD1 agrees at 9 bases. CDR1 and CDR2 (germline): SGHDN, FVKESK. J lost 4 bases, V lost 4 bases, and 7 bases had no gene match. This CDR3 region has 15 residues. The CDR3 sequence: CASSPYRGRTYGYTF. CDR3 sequence (DNA): TGTGCCAGCAGCCCGTACAGGGGGCGCACCTATGGCTACACCTTC.

This clone has just one count. J is TRBJ2-5 and V is TRBV24-1, with 8 bases identical to TRBD1. CDR3 length equals 13 residues. The V and J ends lost 7 bases and 5 bases, in that order; junction bases with no gene match: 5. Germline CDR1 and CDR2: KGHDR and SFDVKD. CDR3 region: CATRYRGIETQYF. Written as DNA, the CDR3 is TGTGCCACCAGATACAGGGGGATCGAGACCCAGTACTTC.

The chain is built from TRBV6-1 and TRBJ2-5; D perhaps matches TRBD2 (5 bases). The CDR3 is made up of 14 amino acids. Trimming stripped 6 bases from V and 2 bases from J, with 13 bases between. Germline values: CDR1 MNHNS, CDR2 SASEGT. The CDR3 loop is CASRIGLLQETQYF. DNA of the CDR3: TGTGCCAGCAGAATAGGACTCCTACAAGAGACCCAGTACTTC.

This chain joins TRBV19 and TRBJ2-7; 7 bases agree with TRBD1. The germline V gene encodes CDR1 LNHDA and CDR2 SQIVND (reference sequence). The CDR3 length is 15 residues. Trimming removed 1 base from V and 2 bases from J; junction bases left unmatched: 5. CDR3 loop: CASSIVTGDTYEQYF. DNA for the CDR3: TGTGCCAGTAGTATAGTAACAGGGGACACCTACGAGCAGTACTTC.

The J gene is TRBJ1-1, the V gene TRBV27, with 8 bases identical to TRBD1. V lost 2 bases, J lost 1 base, and 3 bases stayed unmatched. This CDR3 is 15 amino acids long. Germline loops: CDR1 MNHEY, CDR2 SMNVEV (reference sequence). CDR3 sequence reads: CASSLRDRRNTEAFF. The CDR3 region has the DNA TGTGCCAGCAGTTTAAGGGACAGGAGGAACACTGAAGCTTTCTTT.

This rearrangement joins TRBV2 to TRBJ2-2, with TRBD1 matching 7 bases. Germline loops: CDR1 SNHLY, CDR2 FYNNEI. The V gene end was trimmed by 6 bases and the J gene end by 4 bases; junction bases not matched to a gene: 5. The CDR3 consists of 14 residues. The CDR3 DNA reads TGTGCCAGCAGGGAGGCAGGGGGCACCGGGGAGCTGTTTTTT. Encoded protein: CASREAGGTGELFF.

The chain recombines TRBV13 with TRBJ1-5; D might be TRBD1 (6 bases). CDR3 length equals 12 residues. Germline V CDR1 and CDR2: PRHDT, FYEKMQ (reference sequence). V dropped 2 bases and J dropped 7 bases, with 6 bases sitting between them. CDR3: CASSLRGQPQHF. The CDR3 DNA follows: TGTGCCAGCAGCTTAAGGGGGCAGCCCCAGCATTTT.

The rearrangement links TRBV6-2 or TRBV6-3 to TRBJ2-7; 7 bases agree with TRBD2. The V gene's germline CDR1 is MNHEY and CDR2 SVGEGT. V gave up 5 bases and J gave up 2 bases; unmatched junction bases: 3. The CDR3 runs 13 residues. In nucleotides, the CDR3 is TGTGCCAGCAGTCCGGCGGGGGCCTACGAGCAGTACTTC. Translating it yields CASSPAGAYEQYF.

V gene TRBV18 combines with J gene TRBJ1-3; D perhaps matches TRBD1 (6 bases). CDR1 is KGHSH, CDR2 LQKENI, per germline. The CDR3 is 14 residues long. V lost 3 bases and J lost 4, with 10 bases in between. The CDR3 DNA sequence: TGTGCCAGCTCACCTCAAACAGGGGGAAACACCATATATTTT. Translating it yields CASSPQTGGNTIYF.

A single count supports this clone. The genes are TRBV5-6 and TRBJ1-1, with a possible D match to TRBD1 (6 bases). This CDR3 is built from 13 residues. The V gene lost 0 bases and the J gene lost 5 bases, with 8 bases spanning the gap. Germline CDR1 SGHDT, CDR2 YYEEEE. The CDR3 DNA follows: TGTGCCAGCAGCTTGGACAGGGCAACTGAAGCTTTCTTT. This gives the protein CASSLDRATEAFF.

This clone has a single count. CDR3 bases: TGTGCCAGCAGCCCCCAGGGGGCAATCTACGAGCAGTACTTC. Its protein product is CASSPQGAIYEQYF. The V call is TRBV11-1, the J call TRBJ2-7, with 8 bases that match TRBD1. V shed 5 bases, J shed 3 bases, and the junction held 6 bases outside the gene matches. The V gene's germline CDR1 is SGHAT and CDR2 FQDESV (reference sequence). The CDR3 is made up of 14 amino acids.